This T cell receptor beta chain was identified during a study of shared clonotypes between healthy human individuals. Trimming left V 9 bases short and J 7 bases short, with 27 bases between. CDR1 is SGHTA, CDR2 FQGNSA, per germline. The CDR3 is 16 amino acids. Measured with immunoSEQ multiplex PCR; TCRdb has only the in-frame clones, and not every one. The table lists some 2,000,000 clones, roughly 94% of them singletons. The sequenced sample was naive CD4+ T cells sorted from blood. Subset here: CD45RA+ positively selected. The sequence derives from a man aged 18 to 35 in good health. The V gene is TRBV7-2, the J gene TRBJ2-5, with D perhaps matching TRBD2 (6 bases). The CDR3 here is CASTEGRSGSGLTQYF. In DNA form, the CDR3 reads TGTGCCAGTACGGAGGGGAGGAGTGGTAGTGGCCTGACCCAGTACTTC.